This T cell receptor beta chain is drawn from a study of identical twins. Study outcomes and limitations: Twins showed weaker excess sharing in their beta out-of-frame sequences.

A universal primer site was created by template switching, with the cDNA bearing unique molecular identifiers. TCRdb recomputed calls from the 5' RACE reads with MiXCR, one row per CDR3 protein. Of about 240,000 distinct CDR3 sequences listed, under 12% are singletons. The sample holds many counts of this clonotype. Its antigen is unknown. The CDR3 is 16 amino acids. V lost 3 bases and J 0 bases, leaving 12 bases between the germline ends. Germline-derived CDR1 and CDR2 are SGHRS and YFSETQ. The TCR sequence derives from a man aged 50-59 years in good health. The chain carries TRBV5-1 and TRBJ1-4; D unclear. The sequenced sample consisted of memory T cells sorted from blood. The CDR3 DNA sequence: TGCGCCAGCAGCTCAGGCCGGTCGGCAACTAATGAAAAACTGTTTTTT. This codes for CASSSGRSATNEKLFF.